The clone carrying this T cell receptor beta chain was seen a few times. This entry comes from a study of graft-versus-host responses after intestinal transplantation. Study summary: Recipients received multivisceral, liver-intestinal, or isolated intestinal transplants.

Overall study findings and caveats: Researchers found GvH clones in recipient marrow, and some showed up first in ileum or blood. Allografts of one patient group, those with graft-donor T cell macrochimerism, had high graft-versus-host to host-versus-graft clonal ratios.

Plated together were roughly 200,000 CFSE-labeled responder cells and roughly 200,000 irradiated, violet-dye-labeled stimulator cells. CFSE-low proliferating responders, CD3+CD4+ and CD3+CD8+, were sorted post-reaction. The repertoire was sequenced with immunoSEQ multiplex PCR; TCRdb's copy has only in-frame clones and lacks some. Of 15,000 to 20,000 clones in the sample, around 42% were seen once. There are 19 residues in the CDR3. Unmatched junction bases numbered 14, after V lost 4 bases and J lost 3 bases. Germline V gene lookup returns CDR1 SGHTA and CDR2 FQGTGA. This chain joins TRBV7-3 and TRBJ2-7; 14 bases are a match to TRBD2. Source: alloreactive CD8+ T cells from a mixed lymphocyte reaction culture, taken before intestinal transplant. As for subset: CFSE-low proliferating T cells sorted from approximately 6-day pre-transplant mixed lymphocyte reaction (GvH or HvG direction). The origin of this receptor is a human patient who received an intestinal transplant. CDR3 in amino acids: CASSWATGTSGSLGYEQYF. CDR3 bases: TGTGCCAGCAGCTGGGCAACCGGGACTAGCGGGAGTCTTGGCTACGAGCAGTACTTC.